These 25 T cell receptor beta chains came from one sample sequenced in a study of shared clonotypes between healthy human individuals (dated by TCRdb to 2019 to 2021). CD8 naive samples were CD45RO-negative cells positively selected for CCR7, giving a CD45RA+CCR7+ population that excluded TemRA cells. Receptor amplification or capture employed the immunoSEQ multiplex PCR assay. TCRdb took over this immuneACCESS table, retaining in-frame rearrangements with V and J assigned. Such tables are incomplete; in checked studies, under half of the missing clones stem from an unresolved V gene, and the remainder is unexplained. The sample records about 2.1 million clones, under 95% of which are singletons. The ten largest clones add up to 1.5% to 2% of the sample. Sample: naive CD8+ T cells from PBMCs. Per the publication, the cell subset or site label means: CD45RA+CCR7+. All receptors derive from a man between 18 and 35 years old in good health. Some clones in this sample may be carry-over from other donors' samples.

The chain has TRBV13 and TRBJ2-1; possibly TRBD2 for D (5 bases). This CDR3 has 13 amino acids. The V end was cut by 3 bases, the J end by 10 bases, with 13 bases between. Germline CDR1 PRHDT, CDR2 FYEKMQ (reference sequence). DNA of the CDR3: TGTGCCAGCAGCTTCATTATTAAGCGGGAGCAGTTCTTC. This gives the protein CASSFIIKREQFF.

The rearrangement links TRBV7-8 to TRBJ2-1; TRBD2 might be the D (6 bases). The CDR3 covers 14 residues. Germline assignment: CDR1 SGHVS and CDR2 FQNEAQ. V was shortened by 7 bases and J by 4 bases, with 14 bases between the two germline ends. DNA of the CDR3: TGTGCCAGCACCCTACTCGCGGGGTACAATGAGCAGTTCTTC. Amino acid sequence: CASTLLAGYNEQFF.

V is TRBV4-2 and J is TRBJ2-1, with D perhaps TRBD1 (6 bases). With 0 bases removed from V and 5 bases from J, the gap between germline ends came to 14 bases. Germline V gene lookup returns CDR1 LGHNA and CDR2 YNFKEQ. This CDR3 contains 16 residues. As DNA, the CDR3 is TGTGCCAGCAGCCAAGATGGGGCAGGGGAAGACAATGAGCAGTTCTTC. Translation: CASSQDGAGEDNEQFF.

The gene calls are TRBV6-1 and TRBJ1-5; weak D call: TRBD1 (6 bases). Germline lookup yields CDR1 MNHNS and CDR2 SASEGT. V shed 6 bases and J shed 6 bases, with 15 bases lying between them. The CDR3 has 14 amino acids. The CDR3 loop reads CASSPRGVAQPQHF. CDR3 bases: TGTGCCAGCAGCCCGAGGGGGGTTGCTCAGCCCCAGCATTTT.

Comment on this clone: The same CDR3 can be traced to other DNA sequences in this sample. J is TRBJ2-1 and V is TRBV27, with D unresolved. V was shortened by 5 bases and J by 0 bases, with 11 bases between the two germline ends. Germline-derived CDR1 and CDR2 are MNHEY and SMNVEV (reference sequence). This CDR3 is 15 amino acids long. The chain's CDR3 is CASSLRPSSYNEQFF. The CDR3 DNA reads as TGTGCCAGCAGTCTCCGGCCCAGCTCCTACAATGAGCAGTTCTTC.

The chain uses TRBV7-8 and TRBJ2-1, with 8 nucleotides matching TRBD2. The CDR3 extends over 15 amino acids. CDR1 and CDR2 (germline): SGHVS, FQNEAQ. J lost 10 bases, V lost 3 bases, and 11 bases had no gene match. In DNA, the CDR3 is TGTGCCAGCAGCTTCACCCTGCGAGCGGGAGAAGAGCAGTTCTTC. Its protein is CASSFTLRAGEEQFF.

In DNA form, the CDR3 reads TGTGCCAGCAGTTGGGGAGAGGGCAATCAGCCCCAGCATTTT. Translated: CASSWGEGNQPQHF. V and J are TRBV28 and TRBJ1-5; unclear D gene. The CDR3 has 14 residues. The ends were cut back, 4 bases at V and 2 bases at J, with 9 bases in the middle. Germline CDR1 reads MDHEN; CDR2 reads SYDVKM.

The chain is built from TRBV11-2 and TRBJ2-7; a weak D match, TRBD1 (6 bases). Per the germline V gene, CDR1 is SGHAT and CDR2 is FQNNGV. There are 15 residues in the CDR3. V lost 1 base to trimming and J lost 3 bases, with 13 bases between them. CDR3 amino acids: CASSLGQGPNYEQYF. The DNA for the CDR3 is TGTGCCAGCAGCTTAGGGCAGGGGCCCAACTACGAGCAGTACTTC.

The chain employs TRBV7-7 and TRBJ2-1, with D maybe TRBD1 (7 bases). The CDR3 length is 15 residues. V lost 5 bases and J lost 6, with 17 bases in between. Germline V gene sequence: CDR1 SSHAT, CDR2 FNYEAQ (reference sequence). The CDR3 is CASSPGGQRVNEQFF. CDR3 sequence (DNA): TGTGCCAGCAGCCCCGGGGGACAGAGGGTCAATGAGCAGTTCTTC.

This clone was counted only a few times. The chain is built from TRBV7-9 and TRBJ1-5, with D perhaps matching TRBD1 (5 bases). V was cut by 5 bases and J by 0 bases, with 14 bases left in between. Germline V gives CDR1 SEHNR, CDR2 FQNEAQ (reference sequence). The CDR3 spans 16 residues. CDR3 loop: CASSNGTLSSNQPQHF. Here the CDR3 DNA reads TGTGCCAGCAGCAACGGGACCCTCTCTAGCAATCAGCCCCAGCATTTT.

This clone was seen only once. Other DNA sequences in this specimen translate into the identical CDR3. The chain uses TRBV9 and TRBJ2-7; 8 positions agree with TRBD2. Losses at the gene ends were 0 bases for V and 3 bases for J; bases not matched to a gene: 5. From germline, CDR1 is SGDLS and CDR2 YYNGEE. The CDR3 totals 15 residues. CDR3 in amino acids: CASSVGIAGNYEQYF. Here the CDR3 DNA reads TGTGCCAGCAGCGTAGGGATAGCGGGAAACTACGAGCAGTACTTC.

The J gene is TRBJ1-2, the V gene TRBV19; the D gene is possibly TRBD1 (6 bases). The CDR3 spans 16 residues. V lost 6 bases and J 7 bases, leaving 24 bases between the germline ends. Germline V gene sequence: CDR1 LNHDA, CDR2 SQIVND (reference sequence). The CDR3 region is CASSLGTGGGAFGYTF. CDR3 DNA sequence: TGTGCCAGTAGCCTAGGTACTGGCGGGGGCGCCTTTGGCTACACCTTC.

V gene TRBV28 combines with J gene TRBJ1-1; D is unresolved. The germline V gene encodes CDR1 MDHEN and CDR2 SYDVKM. Trimming removed 6 bases from V and 5 bases from J, with 16 bases in between. CDR3 length: 14 residues. Here the CDR3 DNA reads TGTGCCAGCAGACCAGACCCAACGGGTACTGAAGCTTTCTTT. Translating it yields CASRPDPTGTEAFF.

V gene TRBV6-6 combines with J gene TRBJ2-1; TRBD2 aligns across 11 bases. The V and J ends lost 7 bases and 6 bases, in that order; junction bases with no gene match: 5. This CDR3 is built from 14 residues. Germline-derived CDR1 and CDR2 are MNHNY and SVGAGI (reference sequence). The CDR3 nucleotides are TGTGCCAGCACGGGACTAGCGGCAGGCAATGAGCAGTTCTTC. Translating it yields CASTGLAAGNEQFF.

With respect to this clone: The identical CDR3 is also encoded by other nucleotide sequences in the sample. J is TRBJ1-5 and V is TRBV27; no clear D gene. The germline V gene encodes CDR1 MNHEY and CDR2 SMNVEV (reference sequence). Between the trimmed V and J ends, which lost 2 bases and 3 bases, there was a span of 8 bases. The CDR3 is 14 residues long. The CDR3 DNA reads as TGTGCCAGCAGTTTAATCAGAGACAATCAGCCCCAGCATTTT. It is translated as CASSLIRDNQPQHF.

The CDR3 is CATSSSGTIYF. The CDR3, as DNA: TGTGCCACCAGCTCCTCTGGGACCATATATTTT. The chain has TRBV15 and TRBJ1-3; the D is unclear. This CDR3 has 11 amino acids. The germline V gene encodes CDR1 LNHNV and CDR2 YYDKDF (reference sequence). Between the trimmed V and J ends, which lost 5 bases and 10 bases, there was a span of 9 bases.

The chain combines TRBV6-5 with TRBJ2-7; D unclear. CDR1 and CDR2 from the germline V gene are MNHEY and SVGAGI. This CDR3 contains 14 residues. The germline V and J ends were trimmed by 6 bases and 1 base, with 13 bases remaining between them. The CDR3: CASSSALGSYEQYF. CDR3 DNA sequence: TGTGCCAGCAGCTCCGCTCTAGGGTCCTACGAGCAGTACTTC.

V gene TRBV28 combines with J gene TRBJ2-3, with 10 bases fitting TRBD2. CDR3 length: 19 residues. Germline CDR1 is MDHEN and CDR2 is SYDVKM. V shed 4 bases and J 2 bases; nucleotides not matched to a gene: 15. The CDR3 here is CASSYSPLAGEGDTDTQYF. The CDR3 bases are TGTGCCAGCAGTTACTCCCCCCTAGCGGGAGAGGGGGACACAGATACGCAGTATTTT.

This clone was observed once. The gene calls are TRBV11-2 and TRBJ1-2; tentative D call: TRBD1 (5 bases). The ends were cut back, 0 bases at V and 4 bases at J, with 15 bases in the middle. This CDR3 is 16 amino acids long. Germline CDR1 reads SGHAT; CDR2 reads FQNNGV. DNA of the CDR3: TGTGCCAGCAGCTTAGATCCGAATGACAGCCTCTATGGCTACACCTTC. Protein product: CASSLDPNDSLYGYTF.

This chain links TRBV5-1 with TRBJ2-7; TRBD1 matches 8 bases. J gave up 6 bases and V 4 bases, and 6 bases lay outside the gene matches. The CDR3 length is 13 residues. Germline V gene data show CDR1 as SGHRS and CDR2 as YFSETQ. In DNA, the CDR3 is TGCGCCAGCAGCAAGGACAGGGCGGGCGAGCAGTACTTC. Protein product: CASSKDRAGEQYF.

A word on this clone: The sample holds other DNA sequences that translate to the same CDR3. The rearrangement links TRBV7-9 to TRBJ2-7; TRBD2 might be the D (5 bases). CDR1 and CDR2 from the germline V gene are SEHNR and FQNEAQ (reference sequence). Between the trimmed V and J ends, which lost 4 bases and 7 bases, there was a span of 11 bases. The CDR3 loop spans 12 amino acids. The CDR3 bases are TGTGCCAGCAGCTACCCGCGCGGGGAGCAGTACTTC. Protein product: CASSYPRGEQYF.

The genes are TRBV7-6 and TRBJ2-4; TRBD2 aligns across 7 bases. Looked up from germline, CDR1 is SGHVS and CDR2 is FNYEAQ. The CDR3 spans 15 residues. J gave up 2 bases and V 3 bases, and 4 bases lay outside the gene matches. CDR3 sequence: CASSLGRVPKNIQYF. CDR3 coding DNA: TGTGCCAGCAGCTTGGGGAGGGTACCCAAAAACATTCAGTACTTC.

The rearrangement joins TRBV15 to TRBJ2-3, with TRBD2 identical over 11 bases. Unmatched junction bases numbered 6, after V lost 1 base and J lost 0 bases. Per the germline V gene, CDR1 is LNHNV and CDR2 is YYDKDF (reference sequence). The CDR3 extends over 18 amino acids. The CDR3 bases are TGTGCCACCAGCAGAGTGACCCGGACTAGCGGGAGCACAGATACGCAGTATTTT. It is translated as CATSRVTRTSGSTDTQYF.

Here the CDR3 reads CASSYSTSGSEQYF. The CDR3 coding sequence is TGTGCCAGCAGTTACTCGACGTCTGGCTCCGAGCAGTACTTC. This chain uses TRBV6-5 with TRBJ2-7; the D is unclear. The CDR3 has 14 amino acids. Germline-derived CDR1 and CDR2 are MNHEY and SVGAGI. V shed 0 bases and J shed 6 bases, with 12 bases lying between them.

V usage is TRBV7-8 and J usage is TRBJ2-5; 9 bases are shared with TRBD1. CDR1 SGHVS and CDR2 FQNEAQ come from the germline V gene. The junction had 5 bases not matched to a gene; V was cut back by 5 bases and J by 1 base. This CDR3 is 15 amino acids long. CDR3 in amino acids: CASSPGTGFQETQYF. The CDR3 DNA reads as TGTGCCAGCAGCCCCGGGACAGGGTTCCAAGAGACCCAGTACTTC.